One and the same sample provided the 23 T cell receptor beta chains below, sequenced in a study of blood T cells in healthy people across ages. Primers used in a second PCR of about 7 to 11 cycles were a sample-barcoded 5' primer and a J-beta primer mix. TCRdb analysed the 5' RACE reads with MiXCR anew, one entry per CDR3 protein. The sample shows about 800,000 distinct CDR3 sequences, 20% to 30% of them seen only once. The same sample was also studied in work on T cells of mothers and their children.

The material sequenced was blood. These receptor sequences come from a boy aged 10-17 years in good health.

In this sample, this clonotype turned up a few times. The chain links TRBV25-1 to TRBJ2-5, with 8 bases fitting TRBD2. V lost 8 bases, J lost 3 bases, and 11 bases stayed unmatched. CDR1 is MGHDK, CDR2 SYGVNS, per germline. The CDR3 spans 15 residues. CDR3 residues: CASLLETSEKETQYF. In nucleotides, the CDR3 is TGTGCCAGCCTCCTAGAGACTAGCGAGAAAGAGACCCAGTACTTC.

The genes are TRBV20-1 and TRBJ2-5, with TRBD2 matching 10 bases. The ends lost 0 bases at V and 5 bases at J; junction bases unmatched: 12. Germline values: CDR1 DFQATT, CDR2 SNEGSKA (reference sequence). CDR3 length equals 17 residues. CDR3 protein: CSARDKGLAGVRETQYF. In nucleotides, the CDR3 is TGCAGTGCTAGAGATAAAGGGCTAGCGGGAGTAAGGGAGACCCAGTACTTC.

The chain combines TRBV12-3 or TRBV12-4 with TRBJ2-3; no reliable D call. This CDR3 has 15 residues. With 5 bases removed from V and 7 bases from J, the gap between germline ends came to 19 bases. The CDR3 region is CASSPQQIANNTQYF. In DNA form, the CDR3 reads TGTGCCAGCAGTCCACAGCAAATTGCGAACAATACGCAGTATTTT.

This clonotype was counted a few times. This chain's CDR3 is CASSENTQAVEQYF. For the CDR3, the DNA is TGTGCCAGCAGTGAAAATACACAGGCGGTAGAGCAGTACTTC. This chain uses TRBV2 with TRBJ2-7; possibly TRBD1 for D (5 bases). The CDR3 runs 14 residues. V was clipped by 2 bases and J by 7 bases, with 15 bases between them. Per germline, CDR1 SNHLY and CDR2 FYNNEI.

The CDR3: CSVGVTDTQYF. In DNA form, the CDR3 reads TGCAGCGTTGGGGTCACAGATACGCAGTATTTT. The J gene is TRBJ2-3, the V gene TRBV29-1; D is unresolved. V lost 4 bases and J 2 bases, leaving 4 bases between the germline ends. Germline-derived CDR1 and CDR2 are SQVTM and ANQGSEA. The CDR3 spans 11 residues.

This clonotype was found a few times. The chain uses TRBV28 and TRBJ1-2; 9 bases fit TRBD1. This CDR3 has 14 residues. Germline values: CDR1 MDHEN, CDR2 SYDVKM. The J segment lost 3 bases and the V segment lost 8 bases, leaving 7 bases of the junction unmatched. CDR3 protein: CASGTTGGDYGYTF. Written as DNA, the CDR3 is TGTGCCAGCGGAACTACAGGGGGCGACTATGGCTACACCTTC.

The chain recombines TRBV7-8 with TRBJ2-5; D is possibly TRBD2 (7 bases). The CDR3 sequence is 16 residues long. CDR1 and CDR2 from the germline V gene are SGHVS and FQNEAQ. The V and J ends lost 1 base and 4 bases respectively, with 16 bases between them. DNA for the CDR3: TGTGCCAGCAGCTTAGTTGGGGGGGGCCTTGGAGAGACCCAGTACTTC. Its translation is CASSLVGGGLGETQYF.

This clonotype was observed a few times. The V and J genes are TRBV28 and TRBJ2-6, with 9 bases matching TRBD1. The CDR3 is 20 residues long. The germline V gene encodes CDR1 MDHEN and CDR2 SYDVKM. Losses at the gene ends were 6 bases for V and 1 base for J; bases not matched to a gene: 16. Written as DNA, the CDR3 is TGTGCCAGCAGGCCCTCCTTGGGGACAGGGAGGAGGTCTGGGGCCAACGTCCTGACTTTC. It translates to CASRPSLGTGRRSGANVLTF.

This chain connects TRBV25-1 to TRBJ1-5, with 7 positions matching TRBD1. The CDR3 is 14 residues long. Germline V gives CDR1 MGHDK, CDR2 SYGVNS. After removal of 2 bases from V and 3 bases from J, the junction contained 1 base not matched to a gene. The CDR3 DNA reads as TGTGCCAGCAGTGAAACAGGGGCCAATCAGCCCCAGCATTTT. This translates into CASSETGANQPQHF.

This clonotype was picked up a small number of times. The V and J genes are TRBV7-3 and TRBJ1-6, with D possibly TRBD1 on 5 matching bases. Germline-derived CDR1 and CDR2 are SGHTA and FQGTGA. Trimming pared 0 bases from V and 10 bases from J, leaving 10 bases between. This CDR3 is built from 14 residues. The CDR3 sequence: CASSLTGRGSPLHF. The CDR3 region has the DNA TGTGCCAGCAGCTTAACCGGCCGGGGGTCACCCCTCCACTTT.

CDR3 amino acids: CASSLAAGVSNEQFF. The CDR3 DNA follows: TGCGCCAGCAGCTTGGCAGCGGGAGTATCCAATGAGCAGTTCTTC. The V and J genes are TRBV5-1 and TRBJ2-1, with 8 nucleotides matching TRBD2. V trimming: 0 bases; J trimming: 6 bases; junction bases outside the gene matches: 5. Germline-derived CDR1 and CDR2 are SGHRS and YFSETQ. This CDR3 is built from 15 residues.

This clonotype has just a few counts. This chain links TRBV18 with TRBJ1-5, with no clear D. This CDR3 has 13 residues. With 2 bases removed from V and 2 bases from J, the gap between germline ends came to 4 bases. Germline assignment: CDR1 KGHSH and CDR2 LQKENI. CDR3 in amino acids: CASSPSGNQPQHF. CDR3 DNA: TGTGCCAGCTCACCATCGGGCAATCAGCCCCAGCATTTT. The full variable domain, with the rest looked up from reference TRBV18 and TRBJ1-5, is NAGVMQNPRHLVRRRGQEARLRCSPMKGHSHVYWYRQLPEEGLKFMVYLQKENIIDESGMPKERFSAEFPKEGPSILRIQQVVRGDSAAYFCASSPSGNQPQHFGDGTRLSIL.

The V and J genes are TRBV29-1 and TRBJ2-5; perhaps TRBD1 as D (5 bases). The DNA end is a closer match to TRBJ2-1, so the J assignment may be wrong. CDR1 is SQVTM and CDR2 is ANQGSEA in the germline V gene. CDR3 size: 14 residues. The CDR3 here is CSVPNEDTNNEQFF. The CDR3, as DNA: TGCAGCGTCCCGAACGAGGACACGAACAATGAGCAGTTCTTC.

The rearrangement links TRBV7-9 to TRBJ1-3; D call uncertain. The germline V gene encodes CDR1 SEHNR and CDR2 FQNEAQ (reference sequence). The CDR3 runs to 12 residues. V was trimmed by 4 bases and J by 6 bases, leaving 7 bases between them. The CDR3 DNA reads TGTGCCAGCAGCTCTGGGGAAAACACCATATATTTT. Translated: CASSSGENTIYF. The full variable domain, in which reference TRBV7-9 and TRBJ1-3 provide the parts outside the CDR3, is DTGVSQNPRHKITKRGQNVTFRCDPISEHNRLYWYRQTLGQGPEFLTYFQNEAQLEKSRLLSDRFSAERPKGSFSTLEIQRTEQGDSAMYLCASSSGENTIYFGEGSWLTVV.

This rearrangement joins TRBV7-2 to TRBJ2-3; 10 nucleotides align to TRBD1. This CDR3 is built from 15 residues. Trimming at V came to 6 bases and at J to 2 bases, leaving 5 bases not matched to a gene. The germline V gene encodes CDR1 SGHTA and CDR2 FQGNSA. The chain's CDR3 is CASSLGTGATDTQYF. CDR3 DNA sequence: TGTGCCAGCAGTCTCGGGACAGGGGCCACAGATACGCAGTATTTT.

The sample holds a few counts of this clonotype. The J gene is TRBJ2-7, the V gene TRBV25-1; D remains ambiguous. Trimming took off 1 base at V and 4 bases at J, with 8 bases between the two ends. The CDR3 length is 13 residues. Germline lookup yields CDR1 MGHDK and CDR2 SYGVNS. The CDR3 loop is CASSELAAYEQYF. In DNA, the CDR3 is TGTGCCAGCAGTGAATTGGCAGCTTACGAGCAGTACTTC.

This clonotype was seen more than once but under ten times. In DNA, the CDR3 is TGCAGCGTTGGCGCGGGGAACACTGAAGCTTTCTTT. Protein product: CSVGAGNTEAFF. The rearrangement uses TRBV29-1 and TRBJ1-1, with D uncertain. The germline CDR1 and CDR2 sequences are SQVTM and ANQGSEA. The ends were cut back, 4 bases at V and 1 base at J, with 7 bases in the middle. This CDR3 comprises 12 residues.

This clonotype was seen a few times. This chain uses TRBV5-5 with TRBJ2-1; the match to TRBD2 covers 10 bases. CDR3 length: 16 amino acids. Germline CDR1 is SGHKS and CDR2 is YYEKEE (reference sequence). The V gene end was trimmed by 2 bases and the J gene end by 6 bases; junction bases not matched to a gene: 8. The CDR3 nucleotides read TGTGCCAGCAGCTTTAGGGCTAGCGGGAGTGTCAATGAGCAGTTCTTC. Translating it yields CASSFRASGSVNEQFF.

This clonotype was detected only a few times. The CDR3 sequence is CASSLYGGLAKNIQYF. CDR3 in DNA: TGTGCCAGCAGCTTATATGGTGGACTAGCCAAAAACATTCAGTACTTC. This chain connects TRBV7-2 to TRBJ2-4, with D possibly TRBD2 on 5 matching bases. The ends were cut back, 2 bases at V and 0 bases at J, with 11 bases in the middle. Per germline, CDR1 SGHTA and CDR2 FQGNSA. The CDR3 length is 16 residues.

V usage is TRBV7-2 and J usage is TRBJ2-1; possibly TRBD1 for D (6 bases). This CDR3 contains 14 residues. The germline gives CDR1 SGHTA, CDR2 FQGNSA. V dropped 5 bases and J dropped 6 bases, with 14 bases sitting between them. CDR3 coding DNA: TGTGCCAGCAGCCCCCGAGGGGGTGGCAATGAGCAGTTCTTC. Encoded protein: CASSPRGGGNEQFF.

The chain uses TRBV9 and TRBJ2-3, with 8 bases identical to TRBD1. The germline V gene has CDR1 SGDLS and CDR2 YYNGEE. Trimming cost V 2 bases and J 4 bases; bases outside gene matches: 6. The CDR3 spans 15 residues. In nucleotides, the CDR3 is TGTGCCAGCAGCGTGTTCGACAGGGGACCAGATACGCAGTATTTT. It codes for CASSVFDRGPDTQYF.

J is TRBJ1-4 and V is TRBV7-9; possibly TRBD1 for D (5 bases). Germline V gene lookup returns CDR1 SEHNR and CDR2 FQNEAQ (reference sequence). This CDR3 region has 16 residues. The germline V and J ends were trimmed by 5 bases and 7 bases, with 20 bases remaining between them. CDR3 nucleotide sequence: TGTGCCAGCAGCCAAGCCGGGGACCTAGGAAGTGAAAAACTGTTTTTT. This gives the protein CASSQAGDLGSEKLFF.

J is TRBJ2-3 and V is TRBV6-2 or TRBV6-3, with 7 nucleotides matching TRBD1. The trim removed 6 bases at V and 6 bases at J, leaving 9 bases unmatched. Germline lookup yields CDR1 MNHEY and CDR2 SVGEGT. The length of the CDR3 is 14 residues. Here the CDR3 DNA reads TGTGCCAGCAGGTACCAGGGGGTGATGGATACGCAGTATTTT. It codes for CASRYQGVMDTQYF.